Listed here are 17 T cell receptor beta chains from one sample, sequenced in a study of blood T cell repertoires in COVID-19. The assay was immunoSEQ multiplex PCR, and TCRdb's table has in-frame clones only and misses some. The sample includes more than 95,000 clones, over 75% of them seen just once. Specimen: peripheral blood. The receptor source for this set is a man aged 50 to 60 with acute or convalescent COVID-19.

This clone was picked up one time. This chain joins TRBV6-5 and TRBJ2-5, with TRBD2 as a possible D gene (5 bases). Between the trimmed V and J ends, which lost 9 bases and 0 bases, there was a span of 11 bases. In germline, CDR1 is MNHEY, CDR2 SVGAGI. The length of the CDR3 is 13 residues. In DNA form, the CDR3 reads TGTGCCAGTGGGAGACGTAACCAAGAGACCCAGTACTTC. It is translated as CASGRRNQETQYF.

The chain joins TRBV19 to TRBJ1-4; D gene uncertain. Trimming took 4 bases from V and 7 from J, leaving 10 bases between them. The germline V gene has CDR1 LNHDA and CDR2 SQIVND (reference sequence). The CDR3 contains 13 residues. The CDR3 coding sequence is TGTGCCAGTAGTAGGCGGGGTAGTGAAAAACTGTTTTTT. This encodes CASSRRGSEKLFF.

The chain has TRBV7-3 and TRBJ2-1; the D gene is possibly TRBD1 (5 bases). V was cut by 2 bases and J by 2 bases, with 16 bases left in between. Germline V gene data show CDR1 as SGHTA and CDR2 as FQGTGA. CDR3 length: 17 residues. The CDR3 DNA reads TGTGCCAGCAGCTTAGTCTCCAGCAGGGATCCCTACAATGAGCAGTTCTTC. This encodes CASSLVSSRDPYNEQFF.

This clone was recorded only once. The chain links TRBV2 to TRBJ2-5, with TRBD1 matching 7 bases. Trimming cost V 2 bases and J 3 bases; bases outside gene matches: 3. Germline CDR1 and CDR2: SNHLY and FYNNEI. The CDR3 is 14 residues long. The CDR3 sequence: CASSEQGQKETQYF. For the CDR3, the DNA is TGTGCCAGCAGTGAACAGGGACAGAAAGAGACCCAGTACTTC.

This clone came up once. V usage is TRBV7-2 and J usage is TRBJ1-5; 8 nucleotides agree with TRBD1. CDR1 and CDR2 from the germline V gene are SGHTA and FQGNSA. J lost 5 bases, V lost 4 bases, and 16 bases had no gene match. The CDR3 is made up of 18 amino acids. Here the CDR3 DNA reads TGTGCCAGCAGCTCCAGGGGGCCCGGGGAAATCAGGCATCAGCCCCAGCATTTT. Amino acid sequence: CASSSRGPGEIRHQPQHF.

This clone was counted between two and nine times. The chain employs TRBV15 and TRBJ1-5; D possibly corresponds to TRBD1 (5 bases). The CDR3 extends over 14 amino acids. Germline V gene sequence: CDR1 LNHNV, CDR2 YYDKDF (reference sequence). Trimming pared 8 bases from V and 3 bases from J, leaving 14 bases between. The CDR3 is CATENRYPNQPQHF. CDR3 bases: TGTGCCACCGAAAACAGGTACCCCAATCAGCCCCAGCATTTT.

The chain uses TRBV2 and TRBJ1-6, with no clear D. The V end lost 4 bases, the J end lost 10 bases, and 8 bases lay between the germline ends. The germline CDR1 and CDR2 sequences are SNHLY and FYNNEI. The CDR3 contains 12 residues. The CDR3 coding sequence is TGTGCCAGCAGTGCCGTGGAGTCACCCCTCCACTTT. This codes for CASSAVESPLHF.

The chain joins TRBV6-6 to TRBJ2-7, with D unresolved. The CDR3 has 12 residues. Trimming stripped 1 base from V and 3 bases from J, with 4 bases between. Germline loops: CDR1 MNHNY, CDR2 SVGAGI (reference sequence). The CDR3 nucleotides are TGTGCCAGCAGTTACTTAAACTACGAGCAGTACTTC. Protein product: CASSYLNYEQYF.

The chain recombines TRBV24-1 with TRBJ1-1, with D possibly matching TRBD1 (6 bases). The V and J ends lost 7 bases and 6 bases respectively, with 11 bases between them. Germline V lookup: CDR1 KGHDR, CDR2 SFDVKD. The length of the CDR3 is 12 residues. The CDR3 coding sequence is TGTGCCACCAGCACAGGGTTCTCTGAAGCTTTCTTT. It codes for CATSTGFSEAFF.

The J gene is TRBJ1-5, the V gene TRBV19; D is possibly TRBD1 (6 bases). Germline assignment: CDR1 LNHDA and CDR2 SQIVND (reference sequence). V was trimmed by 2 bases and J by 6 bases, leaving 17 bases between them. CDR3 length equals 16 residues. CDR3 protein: CASSIIPGVGSQPQHF. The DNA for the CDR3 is TGTGCCAGTAGTATAATCCCAGGGGTCGGTTCTCAGCCCCAGCATTTT.

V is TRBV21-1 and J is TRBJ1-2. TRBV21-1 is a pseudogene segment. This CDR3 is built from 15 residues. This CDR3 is CASSKGRVGNYGYTF. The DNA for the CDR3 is TGTGCCAGCAGCAAAGGGAGGGTGGGTAACTATGGCTACACCTTC.

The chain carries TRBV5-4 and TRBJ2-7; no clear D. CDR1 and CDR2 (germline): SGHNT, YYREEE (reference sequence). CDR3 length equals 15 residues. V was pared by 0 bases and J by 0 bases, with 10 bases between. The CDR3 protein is CASSLGPSSSYEQYF. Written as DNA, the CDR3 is TGTGCCAGCAGCTTGGGGCCTAGTAGCTCCTACGAGCAGTACTTC. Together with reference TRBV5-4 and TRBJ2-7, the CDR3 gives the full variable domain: ETGVTQSPTHLIKTRGQQVTLRCSSQSGHNTVSWYQQALGQGPQFIFQYYREEENGRGNFPPRFSGLQFPNYSSELNVNALELDDSALYLCASSLGPSSSYEQYFGPGTRLTVT.

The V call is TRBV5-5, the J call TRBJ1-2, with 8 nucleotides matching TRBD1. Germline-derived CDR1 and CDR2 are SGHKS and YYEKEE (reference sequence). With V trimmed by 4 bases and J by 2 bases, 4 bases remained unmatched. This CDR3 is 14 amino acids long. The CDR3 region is CASSVGQGNYGYTF. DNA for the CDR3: TGTGCCAGCAGCGTCGGACAGGGAAACTATGGCTACACCTTC.

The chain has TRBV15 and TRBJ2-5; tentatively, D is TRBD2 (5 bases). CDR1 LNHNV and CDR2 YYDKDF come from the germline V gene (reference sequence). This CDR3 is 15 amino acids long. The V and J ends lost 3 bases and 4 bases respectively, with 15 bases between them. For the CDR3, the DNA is TGTGCCACCAGCAGTGGGAGAAGGGATGGAGAGACCCAGTACTTC. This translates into CATSSGRRDGETQYF.

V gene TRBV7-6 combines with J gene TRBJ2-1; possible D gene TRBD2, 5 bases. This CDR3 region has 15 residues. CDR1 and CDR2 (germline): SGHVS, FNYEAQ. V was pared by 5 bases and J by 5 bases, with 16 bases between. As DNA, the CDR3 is TGTGCCAGCAGCCGATTTCACGGGGTCAACAATGAGCAGTTCTTC. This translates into CASSRFHGVNNEQFF.

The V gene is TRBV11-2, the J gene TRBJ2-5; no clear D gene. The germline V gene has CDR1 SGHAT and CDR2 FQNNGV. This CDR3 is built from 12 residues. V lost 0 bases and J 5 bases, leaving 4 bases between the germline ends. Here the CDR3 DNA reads TGTGCCAGCAGCTTAGACCGGGAGACCCAGTACTTC. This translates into CASSLDRETQYF.

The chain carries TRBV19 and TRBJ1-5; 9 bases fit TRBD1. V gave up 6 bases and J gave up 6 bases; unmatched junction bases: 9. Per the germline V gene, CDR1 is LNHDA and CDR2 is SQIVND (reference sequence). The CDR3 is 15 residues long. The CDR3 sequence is CASSQPHRGPQPQHF. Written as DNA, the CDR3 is TGTGCCAGTAGCCAACCCCACAGGGGGCCTCAGCCCCAGCATTTT.